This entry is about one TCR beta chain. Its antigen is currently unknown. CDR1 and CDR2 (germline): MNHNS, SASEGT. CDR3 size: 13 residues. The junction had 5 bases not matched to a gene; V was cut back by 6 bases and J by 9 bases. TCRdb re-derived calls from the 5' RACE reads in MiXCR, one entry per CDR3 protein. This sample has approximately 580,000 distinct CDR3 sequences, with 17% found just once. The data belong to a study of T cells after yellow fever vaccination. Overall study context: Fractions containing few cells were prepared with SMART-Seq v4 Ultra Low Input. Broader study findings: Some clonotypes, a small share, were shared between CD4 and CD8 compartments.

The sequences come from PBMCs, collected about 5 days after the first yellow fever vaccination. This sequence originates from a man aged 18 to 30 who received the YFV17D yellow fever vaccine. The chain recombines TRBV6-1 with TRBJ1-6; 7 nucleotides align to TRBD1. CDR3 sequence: CASSDRDGSPLHF. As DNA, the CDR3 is TGTGCCAGCAGCGACAGGGATGGTTCACCCCTCCACTTT.